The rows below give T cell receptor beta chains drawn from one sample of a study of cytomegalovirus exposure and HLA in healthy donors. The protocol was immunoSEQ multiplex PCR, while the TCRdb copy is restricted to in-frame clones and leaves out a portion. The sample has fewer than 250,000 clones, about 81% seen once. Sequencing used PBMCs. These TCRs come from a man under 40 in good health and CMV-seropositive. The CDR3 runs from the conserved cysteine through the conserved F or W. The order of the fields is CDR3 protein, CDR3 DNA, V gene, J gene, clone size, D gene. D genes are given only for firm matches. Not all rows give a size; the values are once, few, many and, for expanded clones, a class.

CDR3 protein: CACRFYGRWNSPLHF
CDR3 DNA: TGTGCCTGTCGATTCTATGGGAGGTGGAATTCACCCCTCCACTTT
V gene: TRBV30
J gene: TRBJ1-6
clone size: -
D gene: -

CDR3 protein: CASQGQGTTNEKLFF
CDR3 DNA: TGTGCCAGCCAGGGGCAGGGCACAACTAATGAAAAACTGTTTTTT
V gene: TRBV2
J gene: TRBJ1-4
clone size: -
D gene: -

CDR3 protein: CASSQEAGYSTDTQYF
CDR3 DNA: TGCGCCAGCAGCCAAGAGGCAGGTTACTCCACAGATACGCAGTATTTT
V gene: TRBV4-3
J gene: TRBJ2-3
clone size: -
D gene: -

CDR3 protein: CSVVGGVPAGTQYF
CDR3 DNA: TGCAGCGTTGTTGGGGGGGTGCCCGCCGGGACCCAGTACTTC
V gene: TRBV29-1
J gene: TRBJ2-5
clone size: -
D gene: TRBD2

CDR3 protein: CATRRGDGTDTQYF
CDR3 DNA: TGCGCCACTAGACGGGGGGATGGCACAGATACGCAGTATTTT
V gene: TRBV5-1
J gene: TRBJ2-3
clone size: -
D gene: TRBD2

CDR3 protein: CSAMAGGAAETQYF
CDR3 DNA: TGCAGCGCAATGGCGGGGGGGGCGGCAGAGACCCAGTACTTC
V gene: TRBV29-1
J gene: TRBJ2-5
clone size: once
D gene: TRBD2

CDR3 protein: CASSFMPQTGRANEKLFF
CDR3 DNA: TGTGCCAGCAGCTTCATGCCCCAAACAGGGAGAGCTAATGAAAAACTGTTTTTT
V gene: TRBV5-4
J gene: TRBJ1-4
clone size: -
D gene: -

CDR3 protein: CASSPLREVAKNIQYF
CDR3 DNA: TGTGCCAGCAGCCCCTTACGGGAGGTCGCCAAAAACATTCAGTACTTC
V gene: TRBV7-2
J gene: TRBJ2-4
clone size: -
D gene: TRBD2

CDR3 protein: CASSVGTTLGGELFF
CDR3 DNA: TGTGCCAGCAGCGTAGGGACTACCCTAGGCGGGGAGCTGTTTTTT
V gene: TRBV9
J gene: TRBJ2-2
clone size: -
D gene: -

CDR3 protein: CASRRGGSYTGELFF
CDR3 DNA: TGTGCCAGCAGGCGAGGGGGCTCATACACCGGGGAGCTGTTTTTT
V gene: TRBV27
J gene: TRBJ2-2
clone size: -
D gene: TRBD1

CDR3 protein: CAWSGSGRAPSNEQFF
CDR3 DNA: TGTGCCTGGAGTGGAAGCGGGAGGGCGCCTTCGAATGAGCAGTTCTTC
V gene: TRBV30
J gene: TRBJ2-1
clone size: few
D gene: TRBD2

CDR3 protein: CASSGQGSGGANVLTF
CDR3 DNA: TGCGCCAGCAGCGGGCAGGGAAGTGGTGGGGCCAACGTCCTGACTTTC
V gene: TRBV5-1
J gene: TRBJ2-6
clone size: -
D gene: -

CDR3 protein: CASSPMGGDTQYF
CDR3 DNA: TGCGCCAGCAGCCCCATGGGGGGGGATACGCAGTATTTT
V gene: TRBV4-1
J gene: TRBJ2-3
clone size: -
D gene: TRBD2

CDR3 protein: CASSLERKLAGGPGDTQYF
CDR3 DNA: TGTGCCAGCAGCTTGGAGCGCAAACTAGCGGGAGGGCCAGGAGATACGCAGTATTTT
V gene: TRBV5-4
J gene: TRBJ2-3
clone size: -
D gene: TRBD2

CDR3 protein: CAWSGTDNQPQHF
CDR3 DNA: TGTGCCTGGAGTGGGACAGACAATCAGCCCCAGCATTTT
V gene: TRBV30
J gene: TRBJ1-5
clone size: -
D gene: -

CDR3 protein: CASTSGRTFYNEQFF
CDR3 DNA: TGTGCCAGTACTAGCGGGAGAACTTTCTACAATGAGCAGTTCTTC
V gene: TRBV19
J gene: TRBJ2-1
clone size: -
D gene: TRBD2

CDR3 protein: CASGRFGVKRETQYF
CDR3 DNA: TGTGCCAGCGGACGCTTCGGGGTCAAGAGAGAGACCCAGTACTTC
V gene: TRBV5-4
J gene: TRBJ2-5
clone size: once
D gene: -

CDR3 protein: CASRPTVSYNEQFF
CDR3 DNA: TGTGCCAGCAGACCGACAGTCTCCTACAATGAGCAGTTCTTC
V gene: TRBV28
J gene: TRBJ2-1
clone size: -
D gene: -

CDR3 protein: CASSLSQGFLNTEAFF
CDR3 DNA: TGTGCCAGCTCACTATCACAGGGGTTTCTGAACACTGAAGCTTTCTTT
V gene: TRBV18
J gene: TRBJ1-1
clone size: -
D gene: TRBD1

CDR3 protein: CASSRVGGNTEAFF
CDR3 DNA: TGCGCCAGCAGCCGAGTTGGCGGGAACACTGAAGCTTTCTTT
V gene: TRBV5-1
J gene: TRBJ1-1
clone size: -
D gene: -

CDR3 protein: CASSLEIGRADYGYTF
CDR3 DNA: TGTGCCAGCAGCTTGGAGATCGGCAGGGCCGACTATGGCTACACCTTC
V gene: TRBV5-5
J gene: TRBJ1-2
clone size: -
D gene: -

CDR3 protein: CASSRTSGGATDTQYF
CDR3 DNA: TGTGCCAGTAGTAGGACTAGCGGGGGGGCCACAGATACGCAGTATTTT
V gene: TRBV19
J gene: TRBJ2-3
clone size: -
D gene: TRBD2

CDR3 protein: CATSREGTGVKLFF
CDR3 DNA: TGTGCCACCAGCAGAGAAGGGACAGGGGTTAAACTGTTTTTT
V gene: TRBV15
J gene: TRBJ1-4
clone size: -
D gene: TRBD1

CDR3 protein: CASSPDSSYNEQFF
CDR3 DNA: TGTGCCAGCAGCCCAGACAGTTCCTACAATGAGCAGTTCTTC
V gene: TRBV6-5
J gene: TRBJ2-1
clone size: few
D gene: -

CDR3 protein: CASSLTREANYGYTF
CDR3 DNA: TGTGCCAGTAGTTTAACCCGGGAGGCTAACTATGGCTACACCTTC
V gene: TRBV19
J gene: TRBJ1-2
clone size: once
D gene: -

CDR3 protein: CASSYGGADYGYTF
CDR3 DNA: TGTGCCAGCAGTTACGGTGGGGCTGACTATGGCTACACCTTC
V gene: TRBV6-5
J gene: TRBJ1-2
clone size: few
D gene: -

CDR3 protein: CASSVGATVGQYF
CDR3 DNA: TGTGCCAGCAGCGTAGGTGCCACAGTAGGGCAGTATTTT
V gene: TRBV9
J gene: TRBJ2-3
clone size: -
D gene: -

CDR3 protein: CASGRGRSTDTQYF
CDR3 DNA: TGTGCCAGTGGCAGGGGGCGAAGCACAGATACGCAGTATTTT
V gene: TRBV19
J gene: TRBJ2-3
clone size: -
D gene: TRBD1

CDR3 protein: CASSFVQGGTGELFF
CDR3 DNA: TGTGCCAGCAGTTTCGTACAGGGCGGCACCGGGGAGCTGTTTTTT
V gene: TRBV28
J gene: TRBJ2-2
clone size: -
D gene: -

CDR3 protein: CASSPGQGPYGYTF
CDR3 DNA: TGTGCCAGCAGCCCTGGACAGGGCCCCTATGGCTACACCTTC
V gene: TRBV11-1
J gene: TRBJ1-2
clone size: -
D gene: TRBD1

CDR3 protein: CASSYHTEAFF
CDR3 DNA: TGTGCCAGCAGTTATCATACTGAAGCTTTCTTT
V gene: TRBV28
J gene: TRBJ1-1
clone size: -
D gene: -

CDR3 protein: CASSTPRRNEAFF
CDR3 DNA: TGTGCCAGTAGTACCCCCCGGCGGAATGAAGCTTTCTTT
V gene: TRBV19
J gene: TRBJ1-1
clone size: few
D gene: -

CDR3 protein: CASSYSRQAQGVGYTF
CDR3 DNA: TGTGCCAGCAGTTATTCCCGCCAAGCACAGGGAGTTGGCTACACCTTC
V gene: TRBV6-6
J gene: TRBJ1-2
clone size: -
D gene: -

CDR3 protein: CASRRGGHADTQYF
CDR3 DNA: TGTGCCAGCAGACGGGGGGGCCATGCAGATACGCAGTATTTT
V gene: TRBV6-5
J gene: TRBJ2-3
clone size: -
D gene: TRBD2

CDR3 protein: CASSPSGLHTGELFF
CDR3 DNA: TGTGCCAGCAGCCCATCAGGGTTGCACACCGGGGAGCTGTTTTTT
V gene: TRBV7-3
J gene: TRBJ2-2
clone size: -
D gene: -

CDR3 protein: CASSQGGYEAFF
CDR3 DNA: TGTGCCAGCAGCCAAGGGGGCTATGAAGCTTTCTTT
V gene: TRBV28
J gene: TRBJ1-1
clone size: -
D gene: TRBD1

CDR3 protein: CSVDSPGTGTNEQFF
CDR3 DNA: TGCAGCGTTGATTCCCCCGGGACAGGGACCAATGAGCAGTTCTTC
V gene: TRBV29-1
J gene: TRBJ2-1
clone size: -
D gene: TRBD1

CDR3 protein: CASSFLGGNTGELFF
CDR3 DNA: TGTGCCAGCAGCTTCTTAGGGGGCAACACCGGGGAGCTGTTTTTT
V gene: TRBV5-6
J gene: TRBJ2-2
clone size: few
D gene: TRBD1

CDR3 protein: CASSGGRYSNQPQHF
CDR3 DNA: TGTGCCAGCAGTGGTGGCCGTTATAGCAATCAGCCCCAGCATTTT
V gene: TRBV6-1
J gene: TRBJ1-5
clone size: -
D gene: -

CDR3 protein: CASSQGLGRNYEQYF
CDR3 DNA: TGTGCCAGCAGCCAAGGACTCGGGAGGAATTACGAGCAGTACTTC
V gene: TRBV4-2
J gene: TRBJ2-7
clone size: -
D gene: TRBD2

CDR3 protein: CASSLDGTGSYNEQFF
CDR3 DNA: TGCGCCAGCAGCTTGGACGGGACAGGGTCCTACAATGAGCAGTTCTTC
V gene: TRBV5-1
J gene: TRBJ2-1
clone size: -
D gene: TRBD1

CDR3 protein: CASSPPYSKKGVQYF
CDR3 DNA: TGTGCCAGCAGCCCCCCGTACTCCAAGAAGGGGGTGCAGTACTTC
V gene: TRBV7-8
J gene: TRBJ2-7
clone size: -
D gene: -

CDR3 protein: CASSMRGTSGYQETQYF
CDR3 DNA: TGTGCCAGTAGTATGAGGGGGACTAGCGGATACCAAGAGACCCAGTACTTC
V gene: TRBV19
J gene: TRBJ2-5
clone size: few
D gene: TRBD2

CDR3 protein: CASSSHGTGGTEAFF
CDR3 DNA: TGTGCCAGCAGTTCACACGGGACAGGGGGCACTGAAGCTTTCTTT
V gene: TRBV27
J gene: TRBJ1-1
clone size: once
D gene: TRBD1

CDR3 protein: CASSLASRGKQTEKLFF
CDR3 DNA: TGCGCCAGCAGCTTGGCCTCGCGGGGGAAGCAAACTGAGAAACTGTTTTTT
V gene: TRBV5-1
J gene: TRBJ1-4
clone size: -
D gene: -

CDR3 protein: CASSQGRTGGQPQHF
CDR3 DNA: TGCGCCAGCAGCCAGGGACGGACAGGGGGTCAGCCCCAGCATTTT
V gene: TRBV4-1
J gene: TRBJ1-5
clone size: -
D gene: TRBD1

CDR3 protein: CASSLGDINEKLFF
CDR3 DNA: TGCGCCAGCAGCTTGGGGGACATTAATGAAAAACTGTTTTTT
V gene: TRBV5-1
J gene: TRBJ1-4
clone size: few
D gene: -

CDR3 protein: CASSLVAGGQGTDTQYF
CDR3 DNA: TGTGCCAGCAGCTTAGTAGCGGGGGGCCAAGGCACAGATACGCAGTATTTT
V gene: TRBV7-2
J gene: TRBJ2-3
clone size: -
D gene: TRBD2

CDR3 protein: CASSVTVLTYEQYF
CDR3 DNA: TGCGCCAGCAGTGTGACAGTCCTTACCTACGAGCAGTACTTC
V gene: TRBV10-2
J gene: TRBJ2-7
clone size: few
D gene: -

CDR3 protein: CATSFYEQYF
CDR3 DNA: TGTGCCACCTCGTTCTACGAGCAGTACTTC
V gene: TRBV25-1
J gene: TRBJ2-7
clone size: few
D gene: -

CDR3 protein: CASSSPGTGINEQFF
CDR3 DNA: TGTGCCAGCAGCTCCCCCGGGACAGGGATTAATGAGCAGTTCTTC
V gene: TRBV7-9
J gene: TRBJ2-1
clone size: -
D gene: TRBD1

CDR3 protein: CASRRTDSSYEQYF
CDR3 DNA: TGTGCCAGCAGACGGACTGATAGCTCCTACGAGCAGTACTTC
V gene: TRBV27
J gene: TRBJ2-7
clone size: -
D gene: -

CDR3 protein: CASSSGRILTDTQYF
CDR3 DNA: TGTGCCAGCAGCTCCGGGAGGATCCTAACAGATACGCAGTATTTT
V gene: TRBV7-2
J gene: TRBJ2-3
clone size: -
D gene: TRBD2